The clone carrying this T cell receptor beta chain was detected a few times. Its antigen is unidentified. These data belong to a study of CD8 T cells in ankylosing spondylitis. General observations from the study: Disease-linked clones displayed a CD8+ phenotype and appeared relatively rarely in peripheral blood. Ankylosing spondylitis blood appeared to be characterized by a TCR beta motif of 7 to 9 highly homologous variants. Earlier authors reported some of these motif variants in reactive arthritis synovial fluid and blood. Matched ankylosing spondylitis synovial fluid reportedly showed significant enrichment of disease-linked clones.

TCRdb independently ran MiXCR on the 5' RACE reads; one entry per CDR3 protein. The table records under 200,000 distinct CDR3 sequences, 11% of them present only once. This CDR3 has 17 residues. From germline, CDR1 is KGHDR and CDR2 SFDVKD. V shed 8 bases and J 3 bases; nucleotides not matched to a gene: 16. Sequences were obtained from blood, either unsorted or a sorted T cell fraction (not recorded which). The TCR was taken from a male donor with ankylosing spondylitis or in good health (not recorded which). The gene calls are TRBV24-1 and TRBJ1-1, with 8 bases identical to TRBD1. DNA for the CDR3: TGTGCCACCATCAAAGGGCACAGGGGGGCTTGTGACACTGAAGCTTTCTTT. It encodes CATIKGHRGACDTEAFF.